This T cell receptor (beta chain) was identified in a study of vaccination effects on CD4 cells after COVID-19. Profiling relied on immunoSEQ multiplex PCR, and the TCRdb table lists in-frame clones only, not all of them. The table lists some 31,000 clones, roughly four fifths of them singletons. Germline assignment: CDR1 LGHNA and CDR2 YSLEER. The CDR3 sequence is 14 residues long. V shed 4 bases and J shed 1 base, with 7 bases lying between them. Concerning this clone: The antigen is unknown.

Subsequent to a culture period of under twelve days, CD4+ T cells were isolated. The person acquired a PCR-confirmed SARS-CoV-2 infection between March and December 2020. It was two doses of either the BNT162b2 or mRNA-1273 vaccine that participants received. The sample here was CD4+ T cells from PBMCs cultured without peptide, taken after COVID-19 vaccination. This clonotype was sampled from a human donor who had a prior SARS-CoV-2 infection. The V and J genes are TRBV4-3 and TRBJ2-2; tentative D call: TRBD1 (5 bases). Written as DNA, the CDR3 is TGCGCCAGCAGCCGCCAGGGGAACACCGGGGAGCTGTTTTTT. It encodes CASSRQGNTGELFF.